This T cell receptor (beta chain) was captured in a study of T cell repertoires in cytomegalovirus infection. About the research overall: Both recently identified HLA-C-restricted and well-studied HLA-B-restricted CMV epitopes were used in the study. Indicated by public TCR beta signatures were CMV infection and matching HLA type.

Overall study results and limits: HLA-C-restricted CMV-specific TCR beta clonotypes were dominant in the ex vivo response.

From the reads, TCRdb called clonotypes with MiXCR, one entry per CDR3 protein. Among 750,000 to 950,000 distinct CDR3 sequences listed, 29% were seen once. This clonotype was detected a few times. The antigen remains undetermined. The germline gives CDR1 SNHLY, CDR2 FYNNEI. The V end lost 7 bases, the J end lost 2 bases, and 12 bases lay between the germline ends. CDR3 length: 13 amino acids. V usage is TRBV2 and J usage is TRBJ2-7; D may be TRBD1 (6 bases). This TCR derives from a human donor in good health (CMV status not recorded). Some clones in this sample may be carry-over from other donors' samples. Sequences were derived from cultured CD8+ T cells from PBMCs, sampled from culture after CMV antigen stimulation. The CDR3 DNA sequence: TGTGCCAGCACCCCTACAGGGCCCTACGAGCAGTACGTC. It specifies CASTPTGPYEQYV.